This T cell receptor (beta chain) is drawn from a study of blood T cell repertoires in COVID-19. Study in general: PBMCs, B-cell-depleted T cells, or T cells provided the cDNA or gDNA that made up the material.

Germline assignment: CDR1 MNHEY and CDR2 SVGAGI. This CDR3 contains 13 residues. With 4 bases removed from V and 3 bases from J, the gap between germline ends came to 7 bases. TCRdb's table, derived via immunoSEQ multiplex PCR, lists solely in-frame clones and lacks some. Of about 200,000 clones in the sample, around 86% were seen once. Seattle's cohort entered during active infection and was followed longitudinally. The origin of this receptor is a woman of 80 years or more with COVID-19, enrolled during active disease. Sample: peripheral blood. The chain recombines TRBV6-5 with TRBJ1-5; no clear D gene. DNA for the CDR3: TGTGCCAGCAGTTCACGGGTCAATCAGCCCCAGCATTTT. Translation gives CASSSRVNQPQHF.